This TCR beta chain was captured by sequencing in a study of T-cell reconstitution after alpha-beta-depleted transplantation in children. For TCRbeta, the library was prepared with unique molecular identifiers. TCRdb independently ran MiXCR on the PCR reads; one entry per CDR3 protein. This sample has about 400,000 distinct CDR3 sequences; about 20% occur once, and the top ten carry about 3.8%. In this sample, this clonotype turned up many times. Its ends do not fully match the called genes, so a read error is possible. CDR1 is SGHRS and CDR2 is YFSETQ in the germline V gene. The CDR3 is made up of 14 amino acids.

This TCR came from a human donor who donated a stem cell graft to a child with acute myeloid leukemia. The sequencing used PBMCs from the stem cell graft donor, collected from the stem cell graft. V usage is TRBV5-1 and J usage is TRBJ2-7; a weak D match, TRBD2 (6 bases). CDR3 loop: CASSLEGGPYEQYF. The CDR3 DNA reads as TGTGCCAGCAGTTTAGAGGGAGGCCCCTACGAGCAGTACTTC.